Sequencing of this T cell receptor beta chain was carried out in a study of OX40 agonist ivuxolimab in advanced cancers. Sequenced by immunoSEQ multiplex PCR; TCRdb stores in-frame clones only, minus some. The sample has about 110,000 clones, under 95% seen once. Study-wide results and limits: At 0.1 to 3.0 mg/kg, CD4+ and CD8+ blood T cells expanded clonally by week 6.

The CDR3 consists of 14 residues. From germline, CDR1 is SGHRS and CDR2 YFSETQ. Unmatched junction bases numbered 9, after V lost 6 bases and J lost 7 bases. Notes on this clone: Its specificity is unknown.

This sequence was found in an adult with an advanced solid tumor such as melanoma, head and neck, liver or kidney cancer. Sequenced material: CD4+ or CD8+ T cells sorted from blood, taken in a trial of the OX40 agonist ivuxolimab. The chain uses TRBV5-1 and TRBJ1-4; the match to TRBD1 covers 7 bases. Written as DNA, the CDR3 is TGCGCCAGCACCTATACAGGGGTGGGTGAAAAACTGTTTTTT. Amino acid sequence: CASTYTGVGEKLFF.